These T cell receptor beta chains were read from a single sample in a study of blood T cell repertoires in COVID-19. Sequencing used immunoSEQ multiplex PCR; TCRdb keeps in-frame clones, though not all of them. The top ten hold around 6.1% of the sample, which has 75,000 to 95,000 clones, about 87% seen once. The specimen was peripheral blood. Receptors were obtained from a man in his fifties with active COVID-19. CDR3s include the opening cysteine and the closing phenylalanine or tryptophan. A D gene is named only where the DNA matches it firmly. Clone size appears in some rows only: once, few, many, or a class for an expanded clone.

>-|TRBJ2-1|TRBV6-6|once
CASSNQGSNEQFF
TGTGCCAGCAGTAATCAGGGATCCAATGAGCAGTTCTTC
>-|TRBJ1-4|TRBV3-1/TRBV3-2|-
CASSPRQIGGKKLFF
TGTGCCAGCAGCCCAAGACAGATCGGGGGGAAAAAACTGTTTTTT
>TRBD1|TRBJ2-2|TRBV2|-
CATRTGNTGELFF
TGTGCCACCCGGACAGGGAACACCGGGGAGCTGTTTTTT
>TRBD1|TRBJ1-4|TRBV6-5|-
CASSSGQTNEKLFF
TGTGCCAGCAGCTCGGGACAGACTAATGAAAAACTGTTTTTT
>-|TRBJ1-1|TRBV30|-
CAWSVQSGTEAFF
TGTGCCTGGAGTGTACAATCAGGGACTGAAGCTTTCTTT
>-|TRBJ1-2|TRBV11-2|-
CASSLDLNIYGYTF
TGTGCCAGCAGCTTAGATCTGAACATCTATGGCTACACCTTC
>-|TRBJ1-1|TRBV6-5|-
CASRSVNTEAFF
TGTGCCAGCAGGTCAGTGAACACTGAAGCTTTCTTT
>-|TRBJ2-1|TRBV5-1|-
CASSTEPQGSSYNEQFF
TGCGCCAGCAGCACCGAACCTCAAGGGAGCTCCTACAATGAGCAGTTCTTC
>-|TRBJ1-4|TRBV5-6|medium-sized
CASSPFHRVDGEKLFF
TGTGCCAGCAGCCCATTCCACAGGGTAGATGGTGAAAAACTGTTTTTT
>TRBD2|TRBJ2-3|TRBV6-4|-
CASSDAGGTDTQYF
TGTGCCAGCAGTGACGCGGGGGGCACAGATACGCAGTATTTT
>-|TRBJ1-5|TRBV7-6|-
CASSPEVTGSYSNQPQHF
TGTGCCAGCAGCCCAGAAGTAACAGGATCGTATAGCAATCAGCCCCAGCATTTT
>TRBD1|TRBJ2-7|TRBV5-1|-
CASSPGQGPYEQYF
TGCGCCAGCAGCCCCGGACAGGGCCCCTACGAGCAGTACTTC
>TRBD1|TRBJ2-7|TRBV18|-
CASSPGQGWEQYF
TGTGCCAGCTCACCTGGACAGGGATGGGAGCAGTACTTC
>TRBD1|TRBJ1-2|TRBV10-3|-
CAISEYGQGILAYYGYTF
TGTGCCATCAGTGAATATGGACAGGGGATATTGGCTTACTATGGCTACACCTTC
>TRBD2|TRBJ2-5|TRBV11-2|-
CASSLGASGRRETQYF
TGTGCCAGCAGCTTAGGGGCTAGCGGGAGGAGAGAGACCCAGTACTTC
>-|TRBJ1-1|TRBV7-6|once
CASSLVSVMNTEAFF
TGTGCCAGCAGCTTAGTCTCAGTTATGAACACTGAAGCTTTCTTT
>TRBD2|TRBJ2-3|TRBV12-5|-
CASGSWTSPGSDTQYF
TGTGCTAGTGGTTCCTGGACTAGCCCTGGGTCAGATACGCAGTATTTT
>TRBD2|TRBJ2-2|TRBV11-3|-
CASSLEETSGNTGELFF
TGTGCCAGCAGCTTAGAAGAAACTAGCGGGAACACCGGGGAGCTGTTTTTT
>-|TRBJ1-4|TRBV5-8|-
CASSPSGVREKLFF
TGTGCCAGCAGCCCTAGTGGCGTCCGGGAAAAACTGTTTTTT
>-|TRBJ1-6|TRBV3-1/TRBV3-2|-
CASSQDIGRGGYNSPLHF
TGTGCCAGCAGCCAAGATATCGGGAGGGGGGGGTATAATTCACCCCTCCACTTT
>TRBD1|TRBJ2-2|TRBV25-1|-
CASTRGDRDTGELFF
TGTGCCAGCACTAGAGGGGACAGGGACACCGGGGAGCTGTTTTTT
>TRBD2|TRBJ2-7|TRBV28|-
CASRGGTVSLYEQYF
TGTGCCAGCAGGGGGGGGACCGTGAGTTTATACGAGCAGTACTTC
>TRBD2|TRBJ2-2|TRBV30|-
CARGTSGSTGELFF
TGTGCCCGCGGGACTAGCGGGAGCACCGGGGAGCTGTTTTTT
>TRBD1|TRBJ2-5|TRBV5-1|-
CASSGHMTGGQETQYF
TGCGCCAGCAGCGGCCACATGACAGGGGGACAAGAGACCCAGTACTTC
>TRBD2|TRBJ2-2|TRBV3-1/TRBV3-2|-
CASSCGDSGLAGPNTGELFF
TGTGCCAGCAGCTGCGGCGACAGCGGACTAGCGGGACCGAACACCGGGGAGCTGTTTTTT
>TRBD2|TRBJ2-3|TRBV7-2|once
CASSLNGGGNTDTQYF
TGTGCCAGCAGCTTAAACGGGGGGGGGAACACAGATACGCAGTATTTT
>TRBD2|TRBJ2-7|TRBV13|-
CASSPRVAGSSYEQYF
TGTGCCAGCAGCCCCCGGGTAGCGGGAAGCTCCTACGAGCAGTACTTC